The table lists the clone carrying this T cell receptor (beta chain) with many counts. The sample originates from a study of T cells after yellow fever vaccination. Each CDR3 protein gets one entry after TCRdb re-called the 5' RACE reads with MiXCR. The data contain about 360,000 distinct CDR3 sequences, roughly 6.2% of them seen just once; the ten biggest clones take up approximately 16%. CDR1 is SGHVS, CDR2 FQNEAQ, per germline. V lost 3 bases to trimming and J lost 5 bases, with 16 bases between them. This CDR3 region has 15 residues. This sample comprised PBMCs, obtained 5 days after the yellow fever booster vaccination. The receptor's source is a man aged 25-40 years who received the YFV17D yellow fever vaccine. V and J are TRBV7-8 and TRBJ1-1; tentatively, D is TRBD1 (6 bases). CDR3 loop: CASSFASQGSTEAFF. In DNA, the CDR3 is TGTGCCAGCAGCTTTGCCTCTCAGGGGAGTACTGAAGCTTTCTTT.